This TCR beta chain was recorded in a study of molecular identifiers for immune sequencing clone quantification. TCRdb fed the PCR reads into MiXCR, producing one record per CDR3 protein. The sample has some 590,000 distinct CDR3 sequences; roughly 27% are singletons. Preparation of naive CD8 libraries involved roughly 19,000 to 1,100,000 sorted cells and 10%, 30% or 50% RNA. CDR3 length: 11 amino acids. In germline, CDR1 is LNHNV, CDR2 YYDKDF (reference sequence). V gave up 4 bases and J gave up 8 bases, with 6 bases separating them. The source is a human donor in good health. Some libraries in this study had Jurkat cell RNA spiked in. Sequenced material: naive CD8+ T cells from blood, with Jurkat cell RNA spiked in. Subset in this sample: FACS-sorted CD8+CD4-CCR7+CD45RA+ naive T cells. The V and J genes are TRBV15 and TRBJ2-1, with a tentative D call TRBD2 (5 bases). DNA of the CDR3: TGTGCCACCAGCACCGGGGATGAGCAGTTCTTC. This gives the protein CATSTGDEQFF.